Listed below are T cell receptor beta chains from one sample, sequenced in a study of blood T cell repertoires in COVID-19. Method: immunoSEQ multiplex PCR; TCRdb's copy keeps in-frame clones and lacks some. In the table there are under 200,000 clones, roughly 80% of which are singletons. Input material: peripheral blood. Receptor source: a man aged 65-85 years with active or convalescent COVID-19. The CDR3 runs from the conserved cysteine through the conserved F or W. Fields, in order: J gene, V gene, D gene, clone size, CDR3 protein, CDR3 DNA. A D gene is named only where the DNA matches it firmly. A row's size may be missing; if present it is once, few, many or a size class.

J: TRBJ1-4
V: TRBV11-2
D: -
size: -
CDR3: CASSRVLLREKLFF
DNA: TGTGCCAGCAGCCGGGTCCTTCTTAGGGAAAAACTGTTTTTT

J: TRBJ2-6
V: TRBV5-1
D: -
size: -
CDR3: CASSLAGGGFAGANVLTF
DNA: TGCGCCAGCAGCTTGGCCGGAGGAGGTTTTGCTGGGGCCAACGTCCTGACTTTC

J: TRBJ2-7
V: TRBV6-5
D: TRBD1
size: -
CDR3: CASMPRDRATYEQYF
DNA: TGTGCCAGCATGCCCCGGGACAGGGCAACCTACGAGCAGTACTTC

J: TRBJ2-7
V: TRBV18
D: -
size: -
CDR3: CASSPGTDSSYEQYF
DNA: TGTGCCAGCTCTCCCGGGACGGACAGCTCCTACGAGCAGTACTTC

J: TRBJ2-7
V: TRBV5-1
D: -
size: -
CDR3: CASTFEGYEQYF
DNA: TGCGCCAGCACCTTCGAGGGTTACGAGCAGTACTTC

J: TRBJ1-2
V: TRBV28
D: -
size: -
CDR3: CASSVGAVGYTF
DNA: TGTGCCAGCAGTGTGGGAGCCGTTGGCTACACCTTC

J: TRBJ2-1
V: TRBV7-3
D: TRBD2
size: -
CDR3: CASSLRTSGINEQFF
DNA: TGTGCCAGCAGCTTAAGGACTAGCGGGATCAATGAGCAGTTCTTC

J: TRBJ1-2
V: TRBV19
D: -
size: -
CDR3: CASSIRGEGYGYTF
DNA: TGTGCCAGTAGTATTCGGGGAGAGGGCTATGGCTACACCTTC

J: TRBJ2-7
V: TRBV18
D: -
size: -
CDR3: CASSPGGANYEQYF
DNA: TGTGCCAGCTCACCGGGGGGGGCGAACTACGAGCAGTACTTC

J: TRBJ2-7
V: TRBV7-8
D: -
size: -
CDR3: CASSLAGLTAYEQYF
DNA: TGTGCCAGCAGCTTAGCGGGACTGACTGCCTACGAGCAGTACTTC

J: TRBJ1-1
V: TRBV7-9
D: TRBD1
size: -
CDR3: CASSSSGTGALLEAFF
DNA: TGTGCCAGCAGCTCATCCGGGACAGGGGCCCTCCTTGAAGCTTTCTTT

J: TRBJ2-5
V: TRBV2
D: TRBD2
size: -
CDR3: CASSELAGGETQYF
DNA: TGTGCCAGCAGTGAACTAGCGGGAGGGGAGACCCAGTACTTC

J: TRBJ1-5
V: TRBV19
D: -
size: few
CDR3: CASRTSVGGRSNQPQHF
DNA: TGTGCCAGTAGGACCTCAGTGGGGGGTCGGAGCAATCAGCCCCAGCATTTT

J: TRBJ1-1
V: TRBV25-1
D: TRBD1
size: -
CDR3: CASRLDRGIGSEAFF
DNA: TGTGCCAGCAGACTAGACAGGGGGATAGGCTCTGAAGCTTTCTTT

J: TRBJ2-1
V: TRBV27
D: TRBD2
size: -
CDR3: CASSLWTSHLEQFF
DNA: TGTGCCAGCAGTTTATGGACTAGCCATCTTGAGCAGTTCTTC

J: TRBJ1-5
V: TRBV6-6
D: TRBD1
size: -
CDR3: CASTGDSRIQPQHF
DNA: TGTGCCAGCACCGGGGACAGTAGGATTCAGCCCCAGCATTTT

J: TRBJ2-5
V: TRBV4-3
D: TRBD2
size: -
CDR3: CASSPRVAGSETQYF
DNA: TGCGCCAGCAGCCCAAGGGTAGCGGGATCTGAGACCCAGTACTTC

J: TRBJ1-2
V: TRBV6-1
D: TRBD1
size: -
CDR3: CASSWTGVSYGYTF
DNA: TGTGCCAGCAGTTGGACAGGGGTGAGCTATGGCTACACCTTC

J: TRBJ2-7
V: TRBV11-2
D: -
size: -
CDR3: CASSLGGQNYEQYF
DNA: TGTGCCAGCAGCTTAGGTGGGCAGAACTACGAGCAGTACTTC

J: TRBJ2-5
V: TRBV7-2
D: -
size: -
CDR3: CASSPQRRGGQTQYF
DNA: TGTGCCAGCAGCCCGCAAAGAAGAGGAGGACAGACCCAGTACTTC

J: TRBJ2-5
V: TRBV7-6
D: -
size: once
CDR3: CASSQGSGAQETQYF
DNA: TGTGCCAGCAGTCAGGGGTCAGGAGCCCAAGAGACCCAGTACTTC

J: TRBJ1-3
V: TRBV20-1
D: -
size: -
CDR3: CSASGGSSGNTIYF
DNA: TGCAGTGCTAGTGGTGGCAGCTCTGGAAACACCATATATTTT

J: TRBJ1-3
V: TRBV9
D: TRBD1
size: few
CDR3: CASSSSLDRGYWGVRGNTIYF
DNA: TGTGCCAGCAGTTCCTCGTTGGACAGGGGGTATTGGGGCGTTCGTGGAAACACCATATATTTT